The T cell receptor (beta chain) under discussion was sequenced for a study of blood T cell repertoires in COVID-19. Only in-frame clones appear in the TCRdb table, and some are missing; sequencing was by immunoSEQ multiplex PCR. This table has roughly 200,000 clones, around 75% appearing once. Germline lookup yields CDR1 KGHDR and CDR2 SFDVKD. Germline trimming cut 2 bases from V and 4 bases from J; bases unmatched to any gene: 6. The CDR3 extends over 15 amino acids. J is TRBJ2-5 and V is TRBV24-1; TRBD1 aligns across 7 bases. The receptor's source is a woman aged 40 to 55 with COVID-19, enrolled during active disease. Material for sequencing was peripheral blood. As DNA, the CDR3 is TGTGCCACCAGTGATTCGGAAGGGGGCTTAGAGACCCAGTACTTC. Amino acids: CATSDSEGGLETQYF.